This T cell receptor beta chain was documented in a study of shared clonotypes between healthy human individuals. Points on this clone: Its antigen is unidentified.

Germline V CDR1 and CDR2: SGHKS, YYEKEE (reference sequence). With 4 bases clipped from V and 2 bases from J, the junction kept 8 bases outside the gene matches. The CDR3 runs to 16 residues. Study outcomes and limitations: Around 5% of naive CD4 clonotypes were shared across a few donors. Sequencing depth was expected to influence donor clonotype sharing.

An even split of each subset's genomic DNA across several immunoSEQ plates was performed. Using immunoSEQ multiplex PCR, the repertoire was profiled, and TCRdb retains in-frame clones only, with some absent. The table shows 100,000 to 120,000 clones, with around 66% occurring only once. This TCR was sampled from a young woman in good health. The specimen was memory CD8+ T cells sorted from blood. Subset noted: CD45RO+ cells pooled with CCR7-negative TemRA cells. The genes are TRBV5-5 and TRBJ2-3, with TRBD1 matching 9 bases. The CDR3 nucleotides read TGTGCCAGCAGCCCCGCCGACAGGGGGAACACAGATACGCAGTATTTT. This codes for CASSPADRGNTDTQYF.